This T cell receptor (beta chain) stems from a study of identical twins. Study-wide findings and caveats: Interpretation of the results relied on cross-sectional statistical analysis and not on following the same donors.

Donors uniformly comprised healthy Caucasians. A universal primer site was created by template switching, with the cDNA bearing unique molecular identifiers. TCRdb re-derived calls from the 5' RACE reads in MiXCR, one entry per CDR3 protein. The sample has around 1.7 million distinct CDR3 sequences; about 32% are singletons. CDR3 length: 17 amino acids. Germline lookup yields CDR1 SGHAT and CDR2 FQNNGV. A remark on this clonotype: Its antigen is not identified.

The TCR originated in a newborn girl in good health. The rearrangement uses TRBV11-2 and TRBJ2-4; D is possibly TRBD1 or TRBD2 (5 bases each). The tail of the sequence fits TRBJ2-5 better, so the J call may be wrong. The sequenced material came from cord blood. The CDR3 loop is CASSPGWTECDEETQYF. In DNA, the CDR3 is TGTGCCAGCAGCCCAGGGTGGACTGAATGCGATGAAGAGACCCAGTACTTC.